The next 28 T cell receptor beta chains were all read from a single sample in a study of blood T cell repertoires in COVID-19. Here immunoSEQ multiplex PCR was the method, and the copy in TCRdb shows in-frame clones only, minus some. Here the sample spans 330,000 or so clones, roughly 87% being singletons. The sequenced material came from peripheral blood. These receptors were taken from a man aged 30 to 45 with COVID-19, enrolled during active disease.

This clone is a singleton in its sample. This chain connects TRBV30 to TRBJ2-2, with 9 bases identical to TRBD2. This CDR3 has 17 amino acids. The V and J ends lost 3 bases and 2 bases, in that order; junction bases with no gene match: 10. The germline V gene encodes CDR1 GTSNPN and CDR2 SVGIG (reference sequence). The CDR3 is CAWRRGGGWINTGELFF. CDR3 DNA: TGTGCCTGGAGGCGGGGGGGCGGCTGGATTAACACCGGGGAGCTGTTTTTT.

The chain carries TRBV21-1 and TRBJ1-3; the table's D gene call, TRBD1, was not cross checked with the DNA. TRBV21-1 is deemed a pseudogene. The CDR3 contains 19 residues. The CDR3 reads CASSKGLSRGSVSGNTIYF. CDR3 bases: TGTGCCAGCAGCAAAGGATTAAGCAGGGGGTCCGTGAGTGGAAACACCATATATTTT.

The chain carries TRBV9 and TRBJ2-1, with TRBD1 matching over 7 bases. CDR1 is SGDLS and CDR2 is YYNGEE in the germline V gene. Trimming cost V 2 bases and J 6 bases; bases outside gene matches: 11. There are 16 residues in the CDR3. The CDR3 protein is CASSVTMGDRPNEQFF. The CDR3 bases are TGTGCCAGCAGCGTGACGATGGGGGACAGACCCAATGAGCAGTTCTTC.

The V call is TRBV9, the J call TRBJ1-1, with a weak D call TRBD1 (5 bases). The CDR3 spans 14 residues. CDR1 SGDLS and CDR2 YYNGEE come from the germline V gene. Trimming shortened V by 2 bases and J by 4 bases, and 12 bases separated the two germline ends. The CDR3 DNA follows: TGTGCCAGCAGCGTGGGGGGGGAACCCACTGAAGCTTTCTTT. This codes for CASSVGGEPTEAFF.

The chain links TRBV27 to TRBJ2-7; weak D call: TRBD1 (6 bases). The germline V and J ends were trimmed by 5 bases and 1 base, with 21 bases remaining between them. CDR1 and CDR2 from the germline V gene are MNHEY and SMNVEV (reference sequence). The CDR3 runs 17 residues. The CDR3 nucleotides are TGTGCCAGCAGTCCCCTGGGGAAGAGGGACACTTCCTACGAGCAGTACTTC. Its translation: CASSPLGKRDTSYEQYF.

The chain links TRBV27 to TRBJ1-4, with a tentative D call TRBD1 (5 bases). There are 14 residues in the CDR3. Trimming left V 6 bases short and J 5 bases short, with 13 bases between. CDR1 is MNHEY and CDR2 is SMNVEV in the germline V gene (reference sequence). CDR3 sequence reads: CASRSVRGNEKLFF. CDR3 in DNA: TGTGCCAGCAGATCCGTTCGGGGGAATGAAAAACTGTTTTTT.

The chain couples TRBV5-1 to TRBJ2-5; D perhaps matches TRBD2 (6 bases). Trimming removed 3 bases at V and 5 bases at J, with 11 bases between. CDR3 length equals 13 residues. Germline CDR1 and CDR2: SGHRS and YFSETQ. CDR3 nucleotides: TGCGCCAGCAGCTCCCTGCTAGCGGAGACCCAGTACTTC. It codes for CASSSLLAETQYF.

CDR3 amino acids: CASSPAQGNNSPLHF. CDR3 bases: TGTGCCAGCAGCCCCGCCCAGGGGAATAATTCACCCCTCCACTTT. The chain couples TRBV7-9 to TRBJ1-6, with D possibly matching TRBD1 (6 bases). In germline, CDR1 is SEHNR, CDR2 FQNEAQ (reference sequence). Trimming left V 5 bases short and J 5 bases short, with 13 bases between. The CDR3 covers 15 residues.

DNA of the CDR3: TGTGCCAGCACGGGCGGGAGGTACACAGATACGCAGTATTTT. It yields the protein CASTGGRYTDTQYF. The chain has TRBV7-3 and TRBJ2-3, with 8 positions matching TRBD2. V dropped 7 bases and J dropped 2; count of bases not matched to a gene: 5. The CDR3 is 14 amino acids. CDR1 is SGHTA and CDR2 is FQGTGA in the germline V gene. Using reference TRBV7-3 and TRBJ2-3 for the parts outside the CDR3, the full variable domain is GAGVSQTPSNKVTEKGKYVELRCDPISGHTALYWYRQSLGQGPEFLIYFQGTGAADDSGLPNDRFFAVRPEGSVSTLKIQRTERGDSAVYLCASTGGRYTDTQYFGPGTRLTVL.

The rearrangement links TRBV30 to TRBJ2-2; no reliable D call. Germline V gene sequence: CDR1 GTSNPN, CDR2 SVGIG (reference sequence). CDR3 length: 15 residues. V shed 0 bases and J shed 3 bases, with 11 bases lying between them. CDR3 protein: CAWSVEPSYTGELFF. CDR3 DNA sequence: TGTGCCTGGAGTGTAGAGCCCTCGTACACCGGGGAGCTGTTTTTT. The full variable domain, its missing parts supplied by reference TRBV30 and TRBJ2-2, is SQTIHQWPATLVQPVGSPLSLECTVEGTSNPNLYWYRQAAGRGLQLLFYSVGIGQISSEVPQNLSASRPQDRQFILSSKKLLLSDSGFYLCAWSVEPSYTGELFFGEGSRLTVL.

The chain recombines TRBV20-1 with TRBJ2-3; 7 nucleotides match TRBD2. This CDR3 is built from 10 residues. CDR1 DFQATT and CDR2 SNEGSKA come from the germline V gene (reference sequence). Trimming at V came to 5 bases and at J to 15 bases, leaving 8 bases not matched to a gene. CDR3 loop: CSAPGLKGYF. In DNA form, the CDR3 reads TGCAGTGCTCCGGGACTAAAGGGTTATTTT.

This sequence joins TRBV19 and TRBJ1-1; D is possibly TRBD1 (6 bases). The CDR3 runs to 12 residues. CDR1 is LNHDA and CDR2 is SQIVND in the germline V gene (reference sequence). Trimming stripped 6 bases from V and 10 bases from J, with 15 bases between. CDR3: CASSGQPRGAFF. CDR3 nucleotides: TGTGCCAGTAGCGGACAGCCCCGGGGAGCTTTCTTT.

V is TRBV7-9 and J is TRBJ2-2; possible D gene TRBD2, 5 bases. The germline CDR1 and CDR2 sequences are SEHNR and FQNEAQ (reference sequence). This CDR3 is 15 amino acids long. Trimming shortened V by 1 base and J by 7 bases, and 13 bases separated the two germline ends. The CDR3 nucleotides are TGTGCCAGCAGCTTAGGAGGGATCAGAGGCGGGGAGCTGTTTTTT. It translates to CASSLGGIRGGELFF.

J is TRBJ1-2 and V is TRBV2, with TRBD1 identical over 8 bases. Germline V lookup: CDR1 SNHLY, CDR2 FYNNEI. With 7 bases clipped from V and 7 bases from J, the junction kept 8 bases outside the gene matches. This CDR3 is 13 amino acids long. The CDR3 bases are TGTGCCAGCATCTCGCAGGGGGCGAGTGGCTACACCTTC. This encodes CASISQGASGYTF. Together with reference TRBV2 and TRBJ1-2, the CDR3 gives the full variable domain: EPEVTQTPSHQVTQMGQEVILRCVPISNHLYFYWYRQILGQKVEFLVSFYNNEISEKSEIFDDQFSVERPDGSNFTLKIRSTKLEDSAMYFCASISQGASGYTFGSGTRLTVV.

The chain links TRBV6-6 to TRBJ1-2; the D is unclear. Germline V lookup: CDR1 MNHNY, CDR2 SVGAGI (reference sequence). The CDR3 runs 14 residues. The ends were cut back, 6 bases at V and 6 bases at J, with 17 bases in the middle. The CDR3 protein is CASRFPGREDGYTF. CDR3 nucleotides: TGTGCCAGCAGGTTCCCCGGGAGAGAGGATGGCTACACCTTC.

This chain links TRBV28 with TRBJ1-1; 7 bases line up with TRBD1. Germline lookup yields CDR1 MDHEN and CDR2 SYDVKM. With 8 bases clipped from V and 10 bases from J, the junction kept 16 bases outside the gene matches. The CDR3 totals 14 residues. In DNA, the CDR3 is TGTGCCAGCCTCCGGGGACAGTTTAGAGGTGGAGCTTTCTTT. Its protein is CASLRGQFRGGAFF.

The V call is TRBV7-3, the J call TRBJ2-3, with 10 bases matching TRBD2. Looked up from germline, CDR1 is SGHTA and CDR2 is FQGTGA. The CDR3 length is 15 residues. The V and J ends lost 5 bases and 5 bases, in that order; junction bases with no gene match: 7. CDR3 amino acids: CASSTSSGSGDTQYF. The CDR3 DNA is TGTGCCAGCAGCACATCTAGCGGGAGTGGAGATACGCAGTATTTT.

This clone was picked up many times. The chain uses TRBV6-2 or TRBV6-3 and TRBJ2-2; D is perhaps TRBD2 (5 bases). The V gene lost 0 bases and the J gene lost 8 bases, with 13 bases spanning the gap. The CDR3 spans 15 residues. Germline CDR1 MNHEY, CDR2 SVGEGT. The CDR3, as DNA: TGTGCCAGCAGTTACTCTTCCTCCCCGGGGGGGGAGCTGTTTTTT. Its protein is CASSYSSSPGGELFF.

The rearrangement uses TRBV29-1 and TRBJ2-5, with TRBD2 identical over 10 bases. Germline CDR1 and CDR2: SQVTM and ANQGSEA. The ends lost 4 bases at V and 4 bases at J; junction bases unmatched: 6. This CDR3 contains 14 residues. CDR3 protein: CSVGGASGRETQYF. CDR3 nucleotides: TGCAGCGTTGGGGGGGCTAGCGGGAGAGAGACCCAGTACTTC.

The CDR3 DNA reads as TGCGCCAGCAGCCTTCGGCCGAAGACAGGAACCAACGAGCAGTACTTC. Residues: CASSLRPKTGTNEQYF. The gene calls are TRBV5-1 and TRBJ2-7; possible D gene TRBD1, 6 bases. Germline V gives CDR1 SGHRS, CDR2 YFSETQ. The CDR3 spans 16 residues. V shed 4 bases and J shed 5 bases, with 22 bases lying between them.

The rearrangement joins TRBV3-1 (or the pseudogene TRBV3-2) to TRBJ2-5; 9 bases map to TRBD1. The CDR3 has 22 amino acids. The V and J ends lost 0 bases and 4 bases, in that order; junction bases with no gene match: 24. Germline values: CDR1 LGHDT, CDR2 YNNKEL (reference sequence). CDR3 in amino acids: CASSQDLGRNRDRDKSPETQYF. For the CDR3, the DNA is TGTGCCAGCAGCCAAGATCTGGGTCGGAACCGGGACAGGGACAAAAGCCCAGAGACCCAGTACTTC.

The CDR3: CSARASGAQFF. For the CDR3, the DNA is TGCAGTGCTAGAGCGAGCGGGGCCCAGTTCTTC. V usage is TRBV20-1 and J usage is TRBJ2-1; TRBD2 matches at 7 bases. Germline CDR1 DFQATT, CDR2 SNEGSKA (reference sequence). The trim removed 1 base at V and 13 bases at J, leaving 4 bases unmatched. The CDR3 contains 11 residues.

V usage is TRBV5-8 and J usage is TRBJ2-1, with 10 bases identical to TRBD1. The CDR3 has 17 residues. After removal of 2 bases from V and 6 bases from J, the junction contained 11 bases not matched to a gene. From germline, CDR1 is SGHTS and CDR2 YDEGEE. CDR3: CASSFIVGTGASNEQFF. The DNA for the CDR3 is TGTGCCAGCAGCTTCATTGTAGGGACAGGGGCTTCCAATGAGCAGTTCTTC. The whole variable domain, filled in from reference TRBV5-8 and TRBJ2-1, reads EAGVTQSPTHLIKTRGQQATLRCSPISGHTSVYWYQQALGLGLQFLLWYDEGEERNRGNFPPRFSGRQFPNYSSELNVNALELEDSALYLCASSFIVGTGASNEQFFGPGTRLTVL.

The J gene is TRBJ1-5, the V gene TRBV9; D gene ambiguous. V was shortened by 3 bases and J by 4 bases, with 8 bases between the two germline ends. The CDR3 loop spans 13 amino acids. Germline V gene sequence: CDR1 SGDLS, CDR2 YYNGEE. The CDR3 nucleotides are TGTGCCAGCAGCGGTTCACTAAATCAGCCCCAGCATTTT. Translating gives CASSGSLNQPQHF. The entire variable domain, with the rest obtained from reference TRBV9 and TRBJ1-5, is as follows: DSGVTQTPKHLITATGQRVTLRCSPRSGDLSVYWYQQSLDQGLQFLIQYYNGEERAKGNILERFSAQQFPDLHSELNLSSLELGDSALYFCASSGSLNQPQHFGDGTRLSIL.

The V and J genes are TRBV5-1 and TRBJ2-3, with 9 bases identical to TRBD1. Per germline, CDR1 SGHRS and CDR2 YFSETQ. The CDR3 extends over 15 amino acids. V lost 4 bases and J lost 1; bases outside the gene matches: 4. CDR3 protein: CASSPRTGGTDTQYF. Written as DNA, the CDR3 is TGCGCCAGCAGCCCACGGACAGGGGGCACAGATACGCAGTATTTT.

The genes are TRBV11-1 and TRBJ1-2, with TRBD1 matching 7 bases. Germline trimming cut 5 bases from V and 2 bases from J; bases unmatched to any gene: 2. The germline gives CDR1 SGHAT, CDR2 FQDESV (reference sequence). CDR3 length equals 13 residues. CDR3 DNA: TGTGCCAGCAGCCCACAGGGGAACTATGGCTACACCTTC. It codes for CASSPQGNYGYTF.

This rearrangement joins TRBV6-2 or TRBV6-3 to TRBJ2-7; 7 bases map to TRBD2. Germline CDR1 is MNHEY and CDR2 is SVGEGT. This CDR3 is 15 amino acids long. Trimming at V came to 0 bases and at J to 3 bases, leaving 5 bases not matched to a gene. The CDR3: CASSYSEASGYEQYF. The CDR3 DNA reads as TGTGCCAGCAGTTACTCGGAGGCTAGCGGCTACGAGCAGTACTTC.

The CDR3 here is CASRQEPRQGNEQFF. DNA for the CDR3: TGTGCCAGCAGGCAGGAGCCTAGACAGGGCAATGAGCAGTTCTTC. The chain is built from TRBV7-2 and TRBJ2-1; TRBD1 matches at 7 bases. J lost 6 bases, V lost 6 bases, and 11 bases had no gene match. The CDR3 has 15 amino acids. Germline loops: CDR1 SGHTA, CDR2 FQGNSA.